This TCR beta chain was retrieved from a study of blood T cell repertoires in COVID-19 (dated by TCRdb to 2018 to 2021). Regarding the study in general: Samples from collaborators originated in the United States, Italy and Spain and spanned both the acute and convalescent phases of COVID-19. The material from the prospective study consisted of cDNA or gDNA derived from T cells, B-cell-depleted T cells, or PBMCs. Subjects who had been exposed to COVID-19, were actively infected with it, or had recovered from it provided the deeply sampled blood TCRbeta repertoires that made up the dataset. A freely available public database, intended as a resource for researchers studying the immune response to SARS-CoV-2, is where the repertoires were released. The samples were drawn from two sources: the first 160 participants of the ongoing ImmuneRACE study, and 1,000 to 1,500 subjects contributed by 6 global collaborators. The sample metadata nearly always contained a de-identified subject ID, COVID-19 status, age in years and sex. Where available, HLA class I and class II types were taken from metadata supplied by the sample provider and were not determined by assay-based typing.

TCRbeta CDR3 regions were amplified from genomic DNA using the immunoSEQ Assay, a bias-controlled multiplex PCR. On the study's bioinformatics: Within the assay, amplification of reference gene primers was used to estimate how many nucleated cells each sample contained. Sequence reads were collapsed and filtered to measure the absolute abundance of every unique TCRbeta CDR3 rearrangement. For each sample, productive Simpson clonality was calculated by taking the square root of Simpson's diversity index across productive rearrangements. TCRdb took this table from immuneACCESS and kept in-frame rearrangements with V and J called. Such tables lack part of the clones; where checked against another copy, unresolved V genes explain under half of the gap, and the rest is unexplained. The V and J calls and clone size are taken from that table; D and trimming were inferred from the DNA. The sample table shows about 310,000 clones, and 90% are seen once. Approximately 4.5% of the sample rests with the top ten.

Note on this clone: It lacks a known antigen. No base quality information exists; no much larger clone differs at one position.

The germline V gene specifies MDHEN as CDR1 and SYDVKM as CDR2. V loses 4 bases of germline sequence and J loses 2 bases, and the interval between the two ends is 15 bases. There are 15 amino acids in the CDR3, from cysteine to phenylalanine inclusive. The entry retains the CDR3 DNA only, 45 bases that are in frame from base 1. In the prospective study, participants were about 18 to 100 years old, resided in about two dozen geographic areas of the United States, and were enrolled through a virtual design. In the prospective study, cohorts were assigned on the basis of participant-reported clinical history obtained from a screening survey and a study questionnaire. Each participant in the prospective study had whole blood, serum and a nasopharyngeal or oropharyngeal swab collected by mobile phlebotomists. Participants in the prospective study had the option to provide additional blood draws and questionnaires over a roughly two-month period. Blood samples from the prospective study were shipped frozen or at room temperature prior to DNA extraction.

Overall study results and their limits: Clinical and demographic metadata were provided uncurated, with the amount varying by source and participant.

This TCR was recovered from a woman aged 18-29 years with acute COVID-19. The specimen sequenced was PBMCs or T cells enriched from blood (not recorded which). The chain employs TRBV28 and TRBJ2-7, and the D gene may be TRBD2, 5 bases matching. Here the CDR3 is given as CASSSGEIGPYEQYF. The DNA sequence follows: TGTGCCAGCAGTTCCGGGGAGATCGGCCCCTACGAGCAGTACTTC.